The following is a TCR beta chain sequence with its context. The sample belongs to a study of cytomegalovirus exposure and HLA in healthy donors. The CDR3 contains 15 residues. V was pared by 6 bases and J by 5 bases, with 19 bases between. Germline V gene lookup returns CDR1 SNHLY and CDR2 FYNNEI. PCR primers comprised 60 Vbeta and 13 Jbeta primers. Clones were read by immunoSEQ multiplex PCR, and TCRdb kept only the in-frame ones, dropping some. The sample includes 85,000 to 130,000 clones, 80% to 90% of them seen just once. The sequence derives from a man in his fifties in good health and CMV-seronegative. The chain combines TRBV2 with TRBJ2-5; D may be TRBD2 (5 bases). Input material: PBMCs. CDR3 sequence reads: CASSRTAGWEETQYF. The CDR3 DNA sequence: TGTGCCAGCAGCCGGACGGCAGGTTGGGAGGAGACCCAGTACTTC.